These T cell receptor beta chains were read from a single sample in a study of T-cell reconstitution after alpha-beta-depleted transplantation in children. MiXCR, run by TCRdb on the PCR reads, gives a single entry per CDR3 protein. Altogether about 480,000 distinct CDR3 sequences are present, around 12% being singletons, with the ten largest covering around 5.8%. Sequencing was performed on PBMCs from the stem cell graft donor, taken from the stem cell graft. Every receptor here comes from a human donor who donated a stem cell graft to a child with combined immunodeficiency. Each CDR3 is given without its conserved first and last residue. Each record gives: clone size, V gene, CDR3 protein. Size values are once, few and many counts, or a class for expanded clones, and some rows have none.

>few|TRBV4-2
ASSQGDNTGAYTGELF
>NA|TRBV7-2
ASAPVRGRDEKLF
>few|TRBV6-1
ASSRGLAGGDEQF
>few|TRBV11-2
ASSSWTSGGSNEQF
>few|TRBV3-1
ASSQVGGFTGELF
>many|TRBV12-3/TRBV12-4
ASSFFPNNYNEQF
>many|TRBV4-3
ASSQDLSRSYEQY
>once|TRBV7-2
ASSLGVSGGLQETQY
>NA|TRBV5-6
ASSLVAGFTGELF
>NA|TRBV20-1
SARETPSGTGSNEQF
>many|TRBV28
ASTPGRSSYNEQF
>many|TRBV5-4
ASSPMTSGRTGELF
>NA|TRBV15
ATSLPGSHTEAF